These 9 T cell receptor beta chains share one sample of origin, sequenced in a study of T cell responses to AZD1222 COVID-19 vaccine. Here immunoSEQ multiplex PCR was the method, and the copy in TCRdb shows in-frame clones only, minus some. The table lists some 120,000 clones, roughly 87% of them singletons, with 9.8% in the top ten. The material was peripheral blood, obtained on day 0 of AZD1222 vaccination. Receptor source: an adult in good health.

This chain connects TRBV10-1 to TRBJ1-5; D remains ambiguous. The CDR3 is 9 amino acids. Germline CDR1 and CDR2: WNHNN and SYGVQD (reference sequence). Trimming shortened V by 8 bases and J by 10 bases, and 6 bases separated the two germline ends. CDR3 protein: CASPPPQHF. CDR3 coding DNA: TGCGCCAGCCCTCCTCCCCAGCATTTT.

The V gene is TRBV5-4, the J gene TRBJ1-6; TRBD1 agrees at 7 bases. The length of the CDR3 is 14 residues. With V trimmed by 3 bases and J by 6 bases, 3 bases remained unmatched. Germline CDR1 and CDR2: SGHNT and YYREEE (reference sequence). The CDR3 here is CASSSDRINSPLHF. The CDR3 nucleotides are TGTGCCAGCAGCTCGGACAGGATTAATTCACCCCTCCACTTT. The variable domain in full, completed from reference TRBV5-4 and TRBJ1-6, reads ETGVTQSPTHLIKTRGQQVTLRCSSQSGHNTVSWYQQALGQGPQFIFQYYREEENGRGNFPPRFSGLQFPNYSSELNVNALELDDSALYLCASSSDRINSPLHFGNGTRLTVT.

This clone was observed many times. The gene calls are TRBV5-4 and TRBJ2-2; TRBD2 aligns across 8 bases. Looked up from germline, CDR1 is SGHNT and CDR2 is YYREEE (reference sequence). The CDR3 is 15 residues long. Unmatched junction bases numbered 9, after V lost 5 bases and J lost 6 bases. Here the CDR3 reads CASSAGTSFSGELFF. The CDR3 DNA reads TGTGCCAGCAGTGCCGGGACTAGTTTTTCCGGGGAGCTGTTTTTT.

The chain combines TRBV7-3 with TRBJ2-1; TRBD1 matches 11 bases. The CDR3 is made up of 15 amino acids. Germline CDR1 SGHTA, CDR2 FQGTGA. With 2 bases clipped from V and 4 bases from J, the junction kept 1 base outside the gene matches. CDR3 bases: TGTGCCAGCAGCTTAGGACAGGGGGCGTACAATGAGCAGTTCTTC. It codes for CASSLGQGAYNEQFF. Filled out from reference TRBV7-3 and TRBJ2-1, the complete variable domain reads GAGVSQTPSNKVTEKGKYVELRCDPISGHTALYWYRQSLGQGPEFLIYFQGTGAADDSGLPNDRFFAVRPEGSVSTLKIQRTERGDSAVYLCASSLGQGAYNEQFFGPGTRLTVL.

V is TRBV6-5 and J is TRBJ2-7, with D possibly called TRBD1 or TRBD2 (5 bases each). This CDR3 has 13 amino acids. Per the germline V gene, CDR1 is MNHEY and CDR2 is SVGAGI. V was shortened by 5 bases and J by 1 base, with 9 bases between the two germline ends. The CDR3 is CASSSGGSYEQYF. Written as DNA, the CDR3 is TGTGCCAGCAGTAGTGGGGGATCCTACGAGCAGTACTTC.

This chain connects TRBV14 to TRBJ1-1; possible D gene TRBD1, 5 bases. The CDR3 totals 14 residues. CDR1 and CDR2 from the germline V gene are SGHDN and FVKESK. V was shortened by 2 bases and J by 4 bases, with 11 bases between the two germline ends. CDR3 residues: CASSQLGRGTEAFF. The CDR3 nucleotides read TGTGCCAGCAGCCAACTGGGTAGGGGCACTGAAGCTTTCTTT.

The genes are TRBV5-5 and TRBJ2-7; the D is unclear. V was shortened by 1 base and J by 6 bases, with 17 bases between the two germline ends. The CDR3 totals 15 residues. The germline V gene encodes CDR1 SGHKS and CDR2 YYEKEE (reference sequence). As DNA, the CDR3 is TGTGCCAGCAGCTTGAGGACCGGCGATTGGGTCGAGCAGTACTTC. This sequence encodes CASSLRTGDWVEQYF.

This clone was observed a handful of times. V gene TRBV7-2 combines with J gene TRBJ2-7; no firm D call. Germline-derived CDR1 and CDR2 are SGHTA and FQGNSA. The CDR3 runs 15 residues. V lost 0 bases and J lost 3, with 12 bases in between. DNA for the CDR3: TGTGCCAGCAGCTTAGCGGGCCAGACGGGCTACGAGCAGTACTTC. Its translation: CASSLAGQTGYEQYF.

The chain combines TRBV19 with TRBJ1-1, with unresolved D. The CDR3 has 13 residues. Germline loops: CDR1 LNHDA, CDR2 SQIVND (reference sequence). Deletions cut 4 bases from V and 2 bases from J, with 8 bases between. The CDR3: CASSKGDNTEAFF. The CDR3, as DNA: TGTGCCAGTAGTAAAGGAGATAACACTGAAGCTTTCTTT. The entire variable domain, with the rest obtained from reference TRBV19 and TRBJ1-1, is as follows: DGGITQSPKYLFRKEGQNVTLSCEQNLNHDAMYWYRQDPGQGLRLIYYSQIVNDFQKGDIAEGYSVSREKKESFPLTVTSAQKNPTAFYLCASSKGDNTEAFFGQGTRLTVV.